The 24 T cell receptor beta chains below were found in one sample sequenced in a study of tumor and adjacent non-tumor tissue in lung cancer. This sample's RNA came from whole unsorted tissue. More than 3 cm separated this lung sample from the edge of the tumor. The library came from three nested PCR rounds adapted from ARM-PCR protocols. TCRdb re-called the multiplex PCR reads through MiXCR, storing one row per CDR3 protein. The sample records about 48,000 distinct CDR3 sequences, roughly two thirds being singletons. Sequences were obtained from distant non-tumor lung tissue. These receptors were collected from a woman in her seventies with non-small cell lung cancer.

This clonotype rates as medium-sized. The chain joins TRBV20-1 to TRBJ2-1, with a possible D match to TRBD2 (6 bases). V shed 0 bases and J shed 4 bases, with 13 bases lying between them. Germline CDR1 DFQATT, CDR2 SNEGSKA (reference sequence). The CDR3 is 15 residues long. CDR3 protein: CSARDGSGVYNEQFF. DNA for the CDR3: TGCAGTGCTAGAGATGGGTCGGGAGTTTACAATGAGCAGTTCTTC.

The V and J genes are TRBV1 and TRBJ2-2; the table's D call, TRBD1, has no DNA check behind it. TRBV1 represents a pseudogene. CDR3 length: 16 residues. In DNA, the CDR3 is TGCACCAGCAAGATATACAGGGTGCTGGAAACCGGGGAGCTGTTTTTT. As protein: CTSKIYRVLETGELFF.

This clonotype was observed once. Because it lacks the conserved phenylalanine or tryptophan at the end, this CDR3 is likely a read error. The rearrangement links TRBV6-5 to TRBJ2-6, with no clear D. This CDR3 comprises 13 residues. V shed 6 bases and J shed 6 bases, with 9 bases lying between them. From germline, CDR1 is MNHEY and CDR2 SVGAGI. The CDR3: CASRPPEANVLTS. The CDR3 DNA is TGTGCCAGCAGGCCACCTGAGGCCAACGTCCTGACTTCC.

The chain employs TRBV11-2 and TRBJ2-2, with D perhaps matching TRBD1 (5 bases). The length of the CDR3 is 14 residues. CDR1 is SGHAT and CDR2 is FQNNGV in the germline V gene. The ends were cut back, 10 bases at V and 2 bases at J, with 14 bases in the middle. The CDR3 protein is CANSGRVNTGELFF. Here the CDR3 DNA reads TGTGCCAACTCCGGCAGGGTTAACACCGGGGAGCTGTTTTTT.

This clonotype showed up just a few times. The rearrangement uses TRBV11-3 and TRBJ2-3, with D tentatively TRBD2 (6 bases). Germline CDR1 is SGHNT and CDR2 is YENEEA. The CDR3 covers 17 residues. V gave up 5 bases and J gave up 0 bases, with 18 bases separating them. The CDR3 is CASSQYAREVSTDTQYF. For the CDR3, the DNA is TGTGCCAGCAGCCAATACGCCAGGGAGGTGAGCACAGATACGCAGTATTTT.

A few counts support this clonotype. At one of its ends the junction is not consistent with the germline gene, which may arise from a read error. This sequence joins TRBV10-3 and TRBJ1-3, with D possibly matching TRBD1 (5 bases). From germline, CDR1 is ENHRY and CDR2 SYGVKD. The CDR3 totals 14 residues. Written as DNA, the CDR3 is TGTGCCATCAGTCTTCAGGGATCTGGAAACCCCATATATTTT. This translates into CAISLQGSGNPIYF.

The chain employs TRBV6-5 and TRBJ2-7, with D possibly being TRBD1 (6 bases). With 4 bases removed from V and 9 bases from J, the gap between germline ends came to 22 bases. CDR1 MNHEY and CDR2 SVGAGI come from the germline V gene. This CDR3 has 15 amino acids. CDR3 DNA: TGTGCCAGCAGTTCCCCGGTACAGGGTAATAACGTGCAGTACTTC. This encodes CASSSPVQGNNVQYF.

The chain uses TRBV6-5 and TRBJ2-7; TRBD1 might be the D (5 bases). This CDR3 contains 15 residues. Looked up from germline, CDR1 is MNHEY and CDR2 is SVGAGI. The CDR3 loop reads CASSYSIHQGHVQYV. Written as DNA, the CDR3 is TGTGCCAGCAGTTACTCGATCCACCAGGGCCACGTGCAGTACGTA.

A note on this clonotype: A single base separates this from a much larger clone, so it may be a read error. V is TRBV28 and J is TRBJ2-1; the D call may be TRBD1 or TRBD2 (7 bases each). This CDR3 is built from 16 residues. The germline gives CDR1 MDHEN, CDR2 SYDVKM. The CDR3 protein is CANSLWEGARNNEQFF. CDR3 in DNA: TGTGCCAACAGTTTATGGGAGGGGGCAAGGAACAATGAGCAGTTCTTC.

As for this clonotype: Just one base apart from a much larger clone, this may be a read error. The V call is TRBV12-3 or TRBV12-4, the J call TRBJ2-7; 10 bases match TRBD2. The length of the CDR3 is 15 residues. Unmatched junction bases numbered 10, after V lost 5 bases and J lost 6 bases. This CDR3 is CASSITSGESGEQYF. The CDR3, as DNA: TGTGCCAGCAGTATTACTAGCGGGGAGAGCGGCGAGCAGTACTTC.

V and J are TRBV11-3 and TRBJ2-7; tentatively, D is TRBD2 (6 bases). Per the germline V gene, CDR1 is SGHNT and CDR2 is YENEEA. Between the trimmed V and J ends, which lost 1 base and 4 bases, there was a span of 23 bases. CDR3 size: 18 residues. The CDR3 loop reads CASSLVLTRGRLIYEQYF. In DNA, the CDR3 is TGTGCCAGCAGCTTAGTTCTGACTAGAGGGAGATTAATATACGAGCAGTACTTC.

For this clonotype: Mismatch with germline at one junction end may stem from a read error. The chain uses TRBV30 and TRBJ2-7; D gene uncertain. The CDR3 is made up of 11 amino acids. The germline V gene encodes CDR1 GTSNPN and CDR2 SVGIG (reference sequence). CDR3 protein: CAWSVAHDQYF. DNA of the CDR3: TGTGCATGGAGTGTCGCCCACGACCAGTACTTC.

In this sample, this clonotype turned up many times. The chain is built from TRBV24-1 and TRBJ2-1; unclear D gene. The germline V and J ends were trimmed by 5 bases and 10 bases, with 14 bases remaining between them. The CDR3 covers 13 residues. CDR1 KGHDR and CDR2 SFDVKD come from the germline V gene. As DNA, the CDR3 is TGTGCCACCAGTGCCAGGCTGGTGGGCGAGCAGTTCTTC. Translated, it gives CATSARLVGEQFF.

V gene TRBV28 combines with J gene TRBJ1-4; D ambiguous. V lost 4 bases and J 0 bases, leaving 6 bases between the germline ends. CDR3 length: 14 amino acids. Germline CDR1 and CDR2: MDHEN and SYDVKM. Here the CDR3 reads CASSYRSTNEKLFF. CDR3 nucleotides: TGTGCCAGCAGTTATAGGTCAACTAATGAAAAACTGTTTTTT.

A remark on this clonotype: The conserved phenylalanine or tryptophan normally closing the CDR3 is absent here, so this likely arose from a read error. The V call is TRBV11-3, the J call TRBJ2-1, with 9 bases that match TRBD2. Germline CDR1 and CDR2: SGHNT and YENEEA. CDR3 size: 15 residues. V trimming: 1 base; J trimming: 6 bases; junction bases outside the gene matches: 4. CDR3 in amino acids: CASSLASGIPNEQFI. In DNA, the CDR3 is TGTGCCAGCAGCTTAGCTAGCGGGATTCCCAATGAGCAGTTCATC.

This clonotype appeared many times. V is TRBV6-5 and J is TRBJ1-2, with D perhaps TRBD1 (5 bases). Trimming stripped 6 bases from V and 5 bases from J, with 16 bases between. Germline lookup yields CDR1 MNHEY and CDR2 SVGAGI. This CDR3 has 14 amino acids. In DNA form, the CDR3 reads TGTGCCAGCAGCCACCCGTCGGGGCTTTATGGCTACACCTTC. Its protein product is CASSHPSGLYGYTF.

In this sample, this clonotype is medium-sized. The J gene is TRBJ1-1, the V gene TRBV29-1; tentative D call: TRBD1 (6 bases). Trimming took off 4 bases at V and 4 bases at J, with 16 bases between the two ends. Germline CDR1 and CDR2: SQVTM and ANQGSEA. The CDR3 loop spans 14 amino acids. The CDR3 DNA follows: TGCAGCGTTGTTCCCCTGACAGGCCCCACTGAAGCTTTCTTT. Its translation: CSVVPLTGPTEAFF.

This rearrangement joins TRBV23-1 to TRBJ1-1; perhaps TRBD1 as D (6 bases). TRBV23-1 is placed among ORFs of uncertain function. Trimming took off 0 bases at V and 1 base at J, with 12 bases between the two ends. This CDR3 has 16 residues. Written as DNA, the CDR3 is TGCGCCAGCAGTCAATCTTGTCCGGGGGCGAACACTGAAGCTTTCTTT. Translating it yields CASSQSCPGANTEAFF.

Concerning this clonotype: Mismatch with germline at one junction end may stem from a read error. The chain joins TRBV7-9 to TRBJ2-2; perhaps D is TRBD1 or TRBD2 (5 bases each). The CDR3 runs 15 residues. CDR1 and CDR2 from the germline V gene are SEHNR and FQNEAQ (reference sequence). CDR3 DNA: TGTGCCAGCCGTGGGGTCGGGGCGAACACCGGGGAGATGTTTTTT. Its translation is CASRGVGANTGEMFF.

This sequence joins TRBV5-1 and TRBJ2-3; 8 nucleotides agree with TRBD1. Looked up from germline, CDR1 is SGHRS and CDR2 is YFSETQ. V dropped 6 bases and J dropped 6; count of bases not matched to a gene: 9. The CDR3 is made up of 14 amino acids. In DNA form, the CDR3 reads TGCGCCAGCAACCCTGACAGGGGAATCGATACGCAGTATTTT. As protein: CASNPDRGIDTQYF.

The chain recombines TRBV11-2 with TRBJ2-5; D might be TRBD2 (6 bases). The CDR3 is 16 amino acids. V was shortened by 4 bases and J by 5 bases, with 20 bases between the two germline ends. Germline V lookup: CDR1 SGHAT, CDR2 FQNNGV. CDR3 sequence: CASSSQGGEASETQYF. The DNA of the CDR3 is TGTGCCAGCAGCTCCCAAGGAGGGGAGGCCAGCGAGACCCAGTACTTC.

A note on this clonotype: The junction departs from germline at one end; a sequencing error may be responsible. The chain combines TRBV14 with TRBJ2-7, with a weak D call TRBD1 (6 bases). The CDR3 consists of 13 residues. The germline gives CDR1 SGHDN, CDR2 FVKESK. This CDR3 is CVSSQDIRGEQYF. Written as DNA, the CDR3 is TGTGTCAGCAGCCAAGATATCAGGGGCGAGCAGTACTTC.

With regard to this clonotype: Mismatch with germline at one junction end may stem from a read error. CDR3 bases: TGTGCCAGCAGCCTGGGAACAAACTATGGCCACACCTTC. It translates to CASSLGTNYGHTF. This sequence joins TRBV7-9 and TRBJ1-2; D is undetermined. The V gene's germline CDR1 is SEHNR and CDR2 FQNEAQ (reference sequence). This CDR3 comprises 13 residues.

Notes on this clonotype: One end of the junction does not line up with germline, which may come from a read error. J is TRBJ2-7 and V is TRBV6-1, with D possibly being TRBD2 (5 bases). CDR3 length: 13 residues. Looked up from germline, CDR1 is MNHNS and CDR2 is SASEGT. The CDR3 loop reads CVSGLAVPYEQYF. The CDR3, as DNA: TGTGTCAGCGGTTTGGCGGTGCCCTACGAGCAGTACTTC.